The TCR beta chain under discussion was sequenced for a study of shared clonotypes between healthy human individuals (TCRdb year 2020). Looking at the study overall: The cohort included three men and a couple of women between 18 and 49 years of age. The study deeply sequenced blood TCR repertoires of five healthy adults to estimate repertoire size and the extent of clonotype sharing between individuals. For each donor, CD4 naive and CD4 memory were each run on three plates, CD8 naive on two plates, and CD8 memory on one plate. Different laboratories and diverse techniques were used to prepare libraries and sequence TCR repertoires, to increase sequencing depth and limit assay-specific biases. Between about 0.94 and 10 billion PBMCs per donor were obtained by leukapheresis. Overall study outcomes, separate from this receptor: Compared with non-shared clonotypes, clonotypes shared by all four sorted-subset donors had higher generation probabilities. Pairwise subsampling led to the expectation that sequencing depth would affect the degree of clonotype sharing among donors. Only blood was sampled, and tissue TCR repertoires likely differ from those in blood. Sharing across several donors was observed for roughly 5% of naive CD4, 3.5% of naive CD8, roughly 2.4% of memory CD4, and approximately 0.41% of memory CD8 clonotypes. Even with the large sequencing depth, rarefaction of the sorted-subset datasets indicated that sequencing was incomplete. The genetic and exposure-history diversity represented was limited by the small number of donors. Naive subsets generally had larger estimated clonotype richness than memory subsets did.

TCR CDR3 regions were amplified from genomic DNA by multiplex PCR using the deep immunoSEQ assay. For each cell subset, the extracted genomic DNA was distributed evenly across all wells of several immunoSEQ 96-well plates, and each plate served as one replicate. For sorted subsets, each replicate PCR was loaded with approximately 190 ng genomic DNA, equivalent to about 33,000 T cell genomes. The purified libraries were quantified using a Qubit 3.0 fluorometer, sized with a Bioanalyzer 2100, and then quantified again using the KAPA Library Quantification kit. A separate single-read 150-cycle Illumina NextSeq 550 flow cell was used to sequence each immunoSEQ 96-well plate. On the authors' methods: Because the immunoSEQ output included only junctional sequences and no quality scores, the filtering could not be the same as the filtering used for full-length reads. Sequences were annotated with PyIR, a Python wrapper for IgBLAST v1.9, using IMGT germline references to assign V/J genes and CDR3. Any read was removed if the V/J assignment was weak (E-value above 1e-6), the CDR3 was missing, or the read contained stop codons, out-of-frame junctions, or ambiguous translated residues. V3J clonotypes were defined as sequences sharing an identical inferred V gene, J gene, and CDR3 amino acid sequence. The percentage overlap between two repertoires was calculated by dividing the number of shared unique clonotypes by the size of the smaller repertoire. RTK rarefaction, the Chao1 estimator, and Recon v2.1 estimates of unobserved clonotypes were used to assess repertoire richness. OLGA was used to compute generation probabilities for all TCRbeta clonotypes that the gDNA method yielded from four donors. Sourced from immuneACCESS, this table was stored by TCRdb with only in-frame sequences that have V and J called. A share of the clones is absent; for the studies checked, an unresolved V gene accounts for under half, and the remainder has no known explanation. The V and J calls and the clone size are those of that table, but D and trimming were determined from the DNA. This sample comprises over 2 million clones, roughly 96% of them detected only once. Roughly 0.13% of the sample belongs to the ten largest clones.

The donors were healthy, HIV-negative adults with no recently reported acute infections or vaccinations. All donors were Caucasian adults living in Nashville, Tennessee, USA. CD4+ T cells were enriched through magnetic negative selection, after which naive cells were positively selected on CD45RA and the remaining negative fraction served as the memory subset. Blood was obtained by leukapheresis, after which PBMCs were separated by Ficoll-Histopaque density gradient centrifugation and cryopreserved in liquid nitrogen vapor phase. Purity and quantity of every magnetically sorted T cell population were checked by analytical flow cytometry. Genomic DNA was isolated from each sorted fraction and quantified by UV absorbance on a Nanodrop 2000c. V loses 6 bases of germline sequence and J loses 2 bases, and the interval between the two ends is 11 bases. CDR1 and CDR2 were assigned from the germline V gene (reference sequence) as MNHEY and SMNVEV. The CDR3 goes from the cysteine to the phenylalanine over 14 residues. CDR3 DNA only is kept here, 42 bases in frame from base 1.

Comments on this clone: Its target antigen remains unknown. No clone much larger than this one lies a single base away; base qualities are absent.

Source material: naive CD4+ T cells sorted from blood. The cell subset or site label for this specimen denotes: CD45RA+ positively selected. Recombination linked TRBV27 to TRBJ2-1, with the D gene call left open. The receptor was derived from a young man in good health. CDR3 sequence: CASRNPVPYNEQFF. In nucleotides, the sequence is TGTGCCAGCAGGAATCCCGTTCCCTACAATGAGCAGTTCTTC.